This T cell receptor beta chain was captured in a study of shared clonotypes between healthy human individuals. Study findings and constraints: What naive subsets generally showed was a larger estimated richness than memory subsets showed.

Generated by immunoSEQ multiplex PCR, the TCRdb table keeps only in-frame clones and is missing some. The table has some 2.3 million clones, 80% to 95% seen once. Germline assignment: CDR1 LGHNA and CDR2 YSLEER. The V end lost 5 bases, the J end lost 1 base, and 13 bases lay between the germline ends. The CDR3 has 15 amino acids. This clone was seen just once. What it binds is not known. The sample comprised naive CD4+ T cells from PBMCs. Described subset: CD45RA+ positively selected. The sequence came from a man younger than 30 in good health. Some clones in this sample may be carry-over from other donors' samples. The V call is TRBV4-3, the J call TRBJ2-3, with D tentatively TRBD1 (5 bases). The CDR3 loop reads CASSKTVRGTDTQYF. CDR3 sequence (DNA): TGCGCCAGCAGCAAGACAGTGCGAGGCACAGATACGCAGTATTTT.